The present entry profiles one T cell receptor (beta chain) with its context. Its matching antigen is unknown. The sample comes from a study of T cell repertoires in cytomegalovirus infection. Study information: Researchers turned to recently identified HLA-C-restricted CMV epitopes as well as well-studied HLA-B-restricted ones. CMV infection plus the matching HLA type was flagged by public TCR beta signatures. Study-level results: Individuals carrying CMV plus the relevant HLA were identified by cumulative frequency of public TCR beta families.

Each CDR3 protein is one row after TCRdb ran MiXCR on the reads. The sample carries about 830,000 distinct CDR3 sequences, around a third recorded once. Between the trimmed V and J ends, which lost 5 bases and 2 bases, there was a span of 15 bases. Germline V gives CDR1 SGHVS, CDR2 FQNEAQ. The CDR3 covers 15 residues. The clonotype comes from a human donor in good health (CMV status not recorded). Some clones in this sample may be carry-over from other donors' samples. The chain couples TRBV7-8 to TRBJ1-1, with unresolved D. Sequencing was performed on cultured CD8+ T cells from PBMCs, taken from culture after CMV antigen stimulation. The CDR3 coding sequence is TGTGCCAGCAGCCCTAGGGCATACAGCAACACTGAAGCTTTCTTT. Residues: CASSPRAYSNTEAFF.